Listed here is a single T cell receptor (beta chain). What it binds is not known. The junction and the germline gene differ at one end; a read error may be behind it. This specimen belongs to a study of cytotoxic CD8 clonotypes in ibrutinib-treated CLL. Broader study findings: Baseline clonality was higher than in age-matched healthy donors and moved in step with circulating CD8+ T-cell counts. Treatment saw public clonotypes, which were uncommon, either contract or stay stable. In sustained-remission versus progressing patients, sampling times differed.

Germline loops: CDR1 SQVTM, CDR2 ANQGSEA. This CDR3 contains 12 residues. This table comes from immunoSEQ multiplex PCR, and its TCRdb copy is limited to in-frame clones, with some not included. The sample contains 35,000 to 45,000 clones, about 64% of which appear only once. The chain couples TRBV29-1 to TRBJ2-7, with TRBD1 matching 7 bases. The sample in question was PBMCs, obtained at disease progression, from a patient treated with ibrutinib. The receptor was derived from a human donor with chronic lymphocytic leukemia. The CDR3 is CSVEDRDYEQYF. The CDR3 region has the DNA TGCAGCGTAGAAGACAGGGACTACGAGCAGTACTTC.